This T cell receptor (beta chain) emerged from a study of cytomegalovirus exposure and HLA in healthy donors. Background on the study: Earlier sequencing of 200 million or so T cells yielded under 120 million unique TCR beta sequences.

Findings and caveats of the study: A later look showed TCR association rates differing by HLA locus, highest for DRB1 and lowest for HLA-C.

From germline, CDR1 is MNHEY and CDR2 SMNVEV (reference sequence). V was shortened by 3 bases and J by 2 bases, with 18 bases between the two germline ends. This CDR3 contains 17 residues. A word on this clone: Its cognate antigen is unknown.

The PCR used 60 Vbeta and 13 Jbeta primers. Profiling relied on immunoSEQ multiplex PCR, and the TCRdb table lists in-frame clones only, not all of them. The sample records 250,000 to 300,000 clones, 84% being singletons. This sequence joins TRBV27 and TRBJ2-3; tentatively, D is TRBD1 (5 bases). This receptor was identified in a woman between 40 and 50 years old in good health and CMV-seropositive. Sequenced: PBMCs. CDR3 residues: CASSFRFSTVITDTQYF. The CDR3 DNA sequence: TGTGCCAGCAGTTTTCGTTTCTCGACAGTGATCACAGATACGCAGTATTTT.